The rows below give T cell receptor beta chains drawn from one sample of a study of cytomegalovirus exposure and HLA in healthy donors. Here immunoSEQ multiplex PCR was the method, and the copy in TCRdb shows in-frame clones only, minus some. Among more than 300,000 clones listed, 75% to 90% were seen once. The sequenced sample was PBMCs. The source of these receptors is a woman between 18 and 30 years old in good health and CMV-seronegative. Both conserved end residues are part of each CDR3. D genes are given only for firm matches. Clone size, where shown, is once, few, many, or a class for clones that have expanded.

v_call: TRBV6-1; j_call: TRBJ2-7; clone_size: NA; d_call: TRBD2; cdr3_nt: TGTGCCAGCATCCCACTAGCGGGGGACTCCTACGAGCAGTACTTC; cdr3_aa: CASIPLAGDSYEQYF
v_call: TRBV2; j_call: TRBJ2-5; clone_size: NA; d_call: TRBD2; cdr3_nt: TGTGCCAGCCGTCCGGGACTAGCGGGAGGGCAAGAGACCCAGTACTTC; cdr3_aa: CASRPGLAGGQETQYF
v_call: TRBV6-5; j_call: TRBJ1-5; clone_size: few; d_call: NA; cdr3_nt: TGTGCCAGCAGTTGGACAGTGAATCAGCCCCAGCATTTT; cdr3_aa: CASSWTVNQPQHF
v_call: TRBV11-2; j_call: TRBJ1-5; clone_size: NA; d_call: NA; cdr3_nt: TGTGCCAGCAGCTTAACCAGCGAGGGGGTTCAGCCCCAGCATTTT; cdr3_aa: CASSLTSEGVQPQHF
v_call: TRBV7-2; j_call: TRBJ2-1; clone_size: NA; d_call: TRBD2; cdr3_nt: TGTGCCAGCAGCTCGGGACTAGTGGGATGGGAGCAGTTCTTC; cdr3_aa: CASSSGLVGWEQFF
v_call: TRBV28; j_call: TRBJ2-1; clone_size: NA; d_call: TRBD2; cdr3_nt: TGTGCCAGCACCTCCGGGACTAGATACAATGAGCAGTTCTTC; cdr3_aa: CASTSGTRYNEQFF
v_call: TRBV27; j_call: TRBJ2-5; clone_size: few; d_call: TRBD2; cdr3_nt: TGTGCCAGCAGTTTAGTGGGGAGGGTAGAGACCCAGTACTTC; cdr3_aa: CASSLVGRVETQYF
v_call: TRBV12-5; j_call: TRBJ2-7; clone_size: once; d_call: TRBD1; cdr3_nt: TGTGCTAGTGGTTTGGAACAGGGGGCCGAGCAGTACTTC; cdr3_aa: CASGLEQGAEQYF
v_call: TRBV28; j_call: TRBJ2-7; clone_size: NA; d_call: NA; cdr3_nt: TGTGCCAGCAGCCCTAATTTCTACGAGCAGTACTTC; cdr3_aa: CASSPNFYEQYF
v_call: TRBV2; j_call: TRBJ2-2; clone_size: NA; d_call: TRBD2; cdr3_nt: TGTGCCAGCAATCCTAGCGGCTATATCACCGGGGAGCTGTTTTTT; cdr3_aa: CASNPSGYITGELFF
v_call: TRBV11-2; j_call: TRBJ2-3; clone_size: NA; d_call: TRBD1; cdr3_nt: TGTGCCAGCAGCTTATCGGGACAGGCCACAGATACGCAGTATTTT; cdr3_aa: CASSLSGQATDTQYF
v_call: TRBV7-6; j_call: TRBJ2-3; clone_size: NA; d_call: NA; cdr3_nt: TGTGCCAGCAGCTTAGGGCACACAGATACGCAGTATTTT; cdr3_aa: CASSLGHTDTQYF
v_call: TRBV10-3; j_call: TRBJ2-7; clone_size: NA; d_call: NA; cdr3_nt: TGTGCCATCAGTGAGATATCAACAGGGCTTGCCTACGAGCAGTACTTC; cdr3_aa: CAISEISTGLAYEQYF
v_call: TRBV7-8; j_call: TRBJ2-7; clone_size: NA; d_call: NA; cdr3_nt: TGTGCCAGCCGGGACACTTTCTACGAGCAGTACTTC; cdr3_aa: CASRDTFYEQYF
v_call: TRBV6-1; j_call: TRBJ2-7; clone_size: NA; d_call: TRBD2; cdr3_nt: TGTGCCAGCAGTGGACTAGCTTCGAGAGAGCAGTACTTC; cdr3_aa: CASSGLASREQYF
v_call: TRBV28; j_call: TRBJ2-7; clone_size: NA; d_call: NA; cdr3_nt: TGTGCCAGCAGTTTACCCCGGGGGGCAGGGGACGAGCAGTACTTC; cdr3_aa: CASSLPRGAGDEQYF
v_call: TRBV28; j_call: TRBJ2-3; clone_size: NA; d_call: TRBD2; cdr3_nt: TGTGCCAGCAGTCCCCCAAGATGGCGGGAGGGAGATACGCAGTATTTT; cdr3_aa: CASSPPRWREGDTQYF
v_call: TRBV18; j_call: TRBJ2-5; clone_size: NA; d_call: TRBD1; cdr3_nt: TGTGCCAGCTCACCGGCGGCAGGGGGTGAAGAGACCCAGTACTTC; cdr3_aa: CASSPAAGGEETQYF
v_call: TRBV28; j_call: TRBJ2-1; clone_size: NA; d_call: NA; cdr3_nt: TGTGCCAGCAGTCCCCGGGTAGAGGTCTACAATGAGCAGTTCTTC; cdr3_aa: CASSPRVEVYNEQFF
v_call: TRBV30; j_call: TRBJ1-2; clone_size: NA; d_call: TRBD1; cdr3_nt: TGTGCCTGGAGTAGGGGGACAGGGACTAACTATGGCTACACCTTC; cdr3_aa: CAWSRGTGTNYGYTF
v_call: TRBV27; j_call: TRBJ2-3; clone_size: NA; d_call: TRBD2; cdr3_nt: TGTGCCAGCAGTTGGGAGACTAGCTCCACCGCCGCAGATACGCAGTATTTT; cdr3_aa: CASSWETSSTAADTQYF
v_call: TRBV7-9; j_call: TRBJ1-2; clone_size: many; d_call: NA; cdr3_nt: TGTGCCAGCAGCTTAGCGTCGACAGCCTATGGCTACACCTTC; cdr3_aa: CASSLASTAYGYTF
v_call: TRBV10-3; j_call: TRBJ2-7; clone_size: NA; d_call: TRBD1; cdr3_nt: TGTGCCATCTGGGAAGGGGACAGGGGTACGTACGAGCAGTACTTC; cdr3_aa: CAIWEGDRGTYEQYF
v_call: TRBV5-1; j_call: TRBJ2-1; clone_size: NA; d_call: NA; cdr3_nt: TGCGCCAGCAGCTTGCACGCTCGCGGAGGGGTCAATGAGCAGTTCTTC; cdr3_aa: CASSLHARGGVNEQFF
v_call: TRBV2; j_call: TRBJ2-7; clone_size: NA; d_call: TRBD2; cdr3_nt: TGTGCCAGCAGTGAAGCGCTTTTTAGCGGGAGGTTTTACGAGCAGTACTTC; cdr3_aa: CASSEALFSGRFYEQYF
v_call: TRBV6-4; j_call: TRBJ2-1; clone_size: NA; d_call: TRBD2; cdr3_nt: TGTGCCAGCAGTGTGACTAGCGGTTCCTACAATGAGCAGTTCTTC; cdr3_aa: CASSVTSGSYNEQFF
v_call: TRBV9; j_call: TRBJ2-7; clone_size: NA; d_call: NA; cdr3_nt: TGTGCCAGCAGCGTAGGGGGGGACGACTACGAGCAGTACTTC; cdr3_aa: CASSVGGDDYEQYF
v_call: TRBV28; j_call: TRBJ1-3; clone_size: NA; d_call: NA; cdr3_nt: TGTGCCAGCAGTCCATGGCAAGGACAGACGGACACCATATATTTT; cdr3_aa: CASSPWQGQTDTIYF
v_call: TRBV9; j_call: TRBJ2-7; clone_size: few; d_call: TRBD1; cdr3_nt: TGTGCCAGCAGCGCCTCCAACAGGGGCGACTACGAGCAGTACTTC; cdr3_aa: CASSASNRGDYEQYF
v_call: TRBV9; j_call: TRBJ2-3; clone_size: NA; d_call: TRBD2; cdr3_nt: TGTGCCAGCAGCTCGGGACTAGCGGGAACAGATACGCAGTATTTT; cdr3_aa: CASSSGLAGTDTQYF
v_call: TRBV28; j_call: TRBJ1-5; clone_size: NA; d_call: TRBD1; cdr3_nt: TGTGCCACACACGGGACAGTGGGGATGGGCAATCAGCCCCAGCATTTT; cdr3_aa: CATHGTVGMGNQPQHF
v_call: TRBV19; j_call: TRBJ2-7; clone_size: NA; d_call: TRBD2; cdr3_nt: TGTGCCAGTAGTATTACCCCTGAGAGCGGGAGGGCCGGCGAGCAGTACTTC; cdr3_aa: CASSITPESGRAGEQYF
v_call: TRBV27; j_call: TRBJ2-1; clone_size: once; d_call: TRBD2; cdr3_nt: TGTGCCAGCATGACTAGCGAGGGATACAATGAGCAGTTCTTC; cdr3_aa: CASMTSEGYNEQFF
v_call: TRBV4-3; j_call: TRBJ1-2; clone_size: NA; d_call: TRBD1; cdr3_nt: TGCGCCAGCAGCCAAGAGCCAGGGGGCGGCTACACCTTC; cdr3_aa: CASSQEPGGGYTF
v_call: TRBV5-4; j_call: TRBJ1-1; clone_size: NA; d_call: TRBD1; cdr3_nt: TGTGCCAGCAGATCGGACAGGGGGAACACTGAAGCTTTCTTT; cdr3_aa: CASRSDRGNTEAFF
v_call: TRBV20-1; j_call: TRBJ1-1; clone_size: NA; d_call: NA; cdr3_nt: TGCAGTGCTAGGGAGGACACTGAAGCTTTCTTT; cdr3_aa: CSAREDTEAFF
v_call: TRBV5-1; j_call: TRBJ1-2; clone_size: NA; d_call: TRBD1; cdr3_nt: TGCGCCAGCAGCTGGGGGACAGCTCCAAACTATGGCTACACCTTC; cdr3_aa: CASSWGTAPNYGYTF
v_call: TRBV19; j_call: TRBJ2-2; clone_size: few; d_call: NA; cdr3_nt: TGTGCCAGTACCCTCGACGGAGCGATCACCGGGGAGCTGTTTTTT; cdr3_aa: CASTLDGAITGELFF
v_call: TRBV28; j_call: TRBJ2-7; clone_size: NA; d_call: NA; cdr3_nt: TGTGCCAGCAGTTTTGGACTCCACGCCTACGAGCAGTACTTC; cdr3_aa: CASSFGLHAYEQYF
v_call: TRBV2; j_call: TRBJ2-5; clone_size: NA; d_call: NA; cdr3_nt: TGTGCCCGAACTTCGTACTCGCAGGAAGGAGAGACCCAGTACTTC; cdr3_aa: CARTSYSQEGETQYF
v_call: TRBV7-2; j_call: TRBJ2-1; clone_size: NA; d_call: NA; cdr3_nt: TGTGCCAGCAGCTTAACGACAGACGGACCTGAGCAGTTCTTC; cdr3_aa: CASSLTTDGPEQFF
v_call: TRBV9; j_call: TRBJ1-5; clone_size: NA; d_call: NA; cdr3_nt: TGTGCCAGCAGCCGCGGCGATCAGCCCCAGCATTTT; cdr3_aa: CASSRGDQPQHF
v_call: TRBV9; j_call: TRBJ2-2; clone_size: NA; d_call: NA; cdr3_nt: TGTGCCAGCAGCGTAGGAGGCAGGGTCTATACCGGGGAGCTGTTTTTT; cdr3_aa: CASSVGGRVYTGELFF
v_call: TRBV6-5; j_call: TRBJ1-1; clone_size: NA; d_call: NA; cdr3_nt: TGTGCCAGCAGTAGGGGGGGGAACACTGAAGCTTTCTTT; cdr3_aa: CASSRGGNTEAFF